Reported below is one T cell receptor (beta chain). This CDR3 is 14 amino acids long. The germline CDR1 and CDR2 sequences are GTSNPN and SVGIG (reference sequence). V gave up 5 bases and J gave up 8 bases; unmatched junction bases: 9. This specimen comes from a study of blood T cell repertoires in COVID-19. In the study overall: The origin of the acute and convalescent COVID-19 samples was the United States, Italy and Spain.

The method was immunoSEQ multiplex PCR; TCRdb's version includes in-frame clones alone and lacks a portion of them. The sample has about 110,000 clones, over 80% seen once. What was sequenced was peripheral blood. The chain carries TRBV30 and TRBJ1-4; 9 bases are shared with TRBD1. The TCR sequence derives from an older woman with acute or convalescent COVID-19. CDR3 amino acids: CAWGRGTGMEKLFF. CDR3 nucleotides: TGTGCCTGGGGCCGAGGGACAGGGATGGAAAAACTGTTTTTT. Drawing the rest from reference TRBV30 and TRBJ1-4, the complete variable domain is SQTIHQWPATLVQPVGSPLSLECTVEGTSNPNLYWYRQAAGRGLQLLFYSVGIGQISSEVPQNLSASRPQDRQFILSSKKLLLSDSGFYLCAWGRGTGMEKLFFGSGTQLSVL.